This entry features one T cell receptor (beta chain) sequence. The antigen is undetermined. The length of the CDR3 is 17 residues. These data come from a study of siplizumab effects on memory and regulatory T cells. Study-wide results and caveats: Sequences below about 10^-5 frequency were poorly captured, limiting mapping of alloreactive clones. The majority of clones, roughly 80-95% of proliferating CD4+ or CD8+ clones, lacked an assignable naive or memory phenotype. The alloresponse seemed to draw substantially on naive T cells, which appeared more diverse than memory cells. Suppression by proliferating Tregs derived from siplizumab cultures was not verified.

Profiled with immunoSEQ multiplex PCR; TCRdb holds only in-frame clones, not every one. The sample lists about 69,000 clones; 88% were seen once. The TCR sequence derives from a human donor in good health. V gene TRBV12-2 combines with J gene TRBJ2-5; TRBD2 is the table's D call, not checked against the DNA. The tail of the sequence fits TRBJ2-7 better, so the J call may be wrong. TRBV12-2 is annotated as a pseudogene. Sequencing input: Tregs sorted from blood. CDR3 region: CASRLGEEGGVPYEQYF. DNA for the CDR3: TGTGCAAGTCGCTTAGGGGAGGAAGGTGGAGTGCCCTACGAGCAGTACTTC.